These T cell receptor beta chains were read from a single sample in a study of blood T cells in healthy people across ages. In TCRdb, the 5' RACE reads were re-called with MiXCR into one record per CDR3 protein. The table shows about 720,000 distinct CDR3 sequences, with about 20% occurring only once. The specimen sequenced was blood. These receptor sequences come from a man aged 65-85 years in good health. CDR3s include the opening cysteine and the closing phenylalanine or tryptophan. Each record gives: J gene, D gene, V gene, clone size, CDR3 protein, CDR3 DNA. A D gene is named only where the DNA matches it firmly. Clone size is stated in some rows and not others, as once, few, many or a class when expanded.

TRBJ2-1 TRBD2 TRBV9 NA CASSVRVGLAADYNEQFF TGTGCCAGCAGCGTAAGGGTAGGGCTAGCGGCCGACTACAATGAGCAGTTCTTC
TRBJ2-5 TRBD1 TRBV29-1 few CSGGTGEYIETQYF TGCAGCGGGGGGACAGGGGAGTATATCGAGACCCAGTACTTC
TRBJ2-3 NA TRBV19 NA CASSIVAGDIDTQYF TGTGCCAGTAGTATAGTCGCGGGGGACATAGATACGCAGTATTTT
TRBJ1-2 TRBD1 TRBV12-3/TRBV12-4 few CASSPTGTGGYGYTF TGTGCCAGCAGTCCCACCGGGACAGGGGGCTATGGCTACACCTTC
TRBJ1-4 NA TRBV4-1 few CASSQDLREKLFF TGCGCCAGCAGCCAAGATTTAAGGGAAAAACTGTTTTTT
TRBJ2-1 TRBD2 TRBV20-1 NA CSAKSGANNEQFF TGCAGTGCCAAGAGCGGGGCCAACAATGAGCAGTTCTTC
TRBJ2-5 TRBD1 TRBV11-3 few CASSGTGLGETQYF TGTGCCAGCAGCGGGACAGGGTTGGGAGAGACCCAGTACTTC
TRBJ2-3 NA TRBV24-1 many CATSDLHRADTQYF TGTGCCACCAGTGATTTGCACAGGGCAGATACGCAGTATTTT
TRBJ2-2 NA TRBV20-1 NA CSAPTTLPATGELFF TGCAGTGCCCCCACTACGCTCCCGGCGACCGGGGAGCTGTTTTTT
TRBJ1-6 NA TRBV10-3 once CAISVRQENSPLHF TGTGCCATCAGTGTGCGCCAGGAAAATTCACCCCTCCACTTT
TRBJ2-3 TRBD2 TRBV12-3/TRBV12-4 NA CASSFFGGAGTDTQYF TGTGCCAGCAGTTTTTTCGGGGGGGCGGGCACAGATACGCAGTATTTT
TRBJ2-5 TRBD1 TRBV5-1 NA CASSFGQDQETQYF TGCGCCAGCAGCTTTGGACAGGACCAAGAGACCCAGTACTTC
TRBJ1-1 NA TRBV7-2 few CASSLAPGASTEAFF TGTGCCAGCAGCTTAGCCCCGGGGGCGAGCACTGAAGCTTTCTTT
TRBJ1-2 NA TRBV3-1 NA CASSQDRAYYGYTF TGTGCCAGCAGCCAAGATAGGGCCTACTATGGCTACACCTTC
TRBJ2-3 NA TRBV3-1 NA CASSQVAVKTTDTQYF TGTGCCAGCAGCCAAGTAGCGGTTAAGACCACAGATACGCAGTATTTT
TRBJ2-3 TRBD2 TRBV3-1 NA CAGSPPYGERESAQYF TGTGCCGGCAGCCCTCCGTACGGGGAGCGGGAATCGGCGCAGTATTTT
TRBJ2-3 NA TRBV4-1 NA CASSQDGVRVDRRGTQYF TGCGCCAGCAGCCAAGATGGGGTTCGGGTAGATCGGAGGGGTACGCAGTATTTT
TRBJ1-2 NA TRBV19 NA CASSHGISYGYTF TGTGCCAGTAGCCATGGGATTTCGTATGGCTACACCTTC
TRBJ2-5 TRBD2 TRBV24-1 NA CATSGGRAGVAETQYF TGTGCCACCAGTGGAGGAAGGGCGGGAGTGGCAGAGACCCAGTACTTC
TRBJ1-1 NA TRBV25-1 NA CASTGAASRAFF TGTGCCAGCACCGGCGCCGCAAGCAGAGCTTTCTTT
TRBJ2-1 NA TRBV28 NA CASSRNDNEQFF TGTGCCAGCAGTCGGAACGACAATGAGCAGTTCTTC
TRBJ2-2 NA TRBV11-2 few CASSITGSTGELFF TGTGCCAGCAGCATAACAGGATCCACCGGGGAGCTGTTTTTT
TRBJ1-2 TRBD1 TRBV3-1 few CASSQGWTGDSNYGYTF TGTGCCAGCAGCCAGGGTTGGACAGGGGACTCTAACTATGGCTACACCTTC
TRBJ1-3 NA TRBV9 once CASSGLANTIYF TGTGCCAGCAGCGGTTTGGCCAACACCATATATTTT
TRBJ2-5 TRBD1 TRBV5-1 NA CASSSTGHQETQYF TGCGCCAGCAGCTCGACAGGGCACCAAGAGACCCAGTACTTC
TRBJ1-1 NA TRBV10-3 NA CAISAQDRPNTEAFF TGTGCCATCAGTGCTCAGGACAGACCGAACACTGAAGCTTTCTTT
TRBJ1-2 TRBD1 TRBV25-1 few CASSAPAGQGVWGYTF TGTGCCAGCAGTGCCCCCGCGGGACAGGGAGTTTGGGGCTACACCTTC
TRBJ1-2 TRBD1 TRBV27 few CASSLSQQGIYGYTF TGTGCCAGCAGTTTATCTCAACAGGGGATTTATGGCTACACCTTC
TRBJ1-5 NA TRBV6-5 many CATGQGPSRPQHF TGTGCCACAGGGCAGGGACCCTCGCGGCCCCAGCATTTT
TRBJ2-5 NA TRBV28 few CASTMGGGETQYF TGTGCCAGCACCATGGGGGGTGGAGAGACCCAGTACTTC
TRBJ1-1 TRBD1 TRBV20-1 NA CSAHDRGNTEAFF TGCAGTGCCCACGACAGGGGGAACACTGAAGCTTTCTTT
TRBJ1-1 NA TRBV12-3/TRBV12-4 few CASRVLGTGNTEAFF TGTGCCAGCAGGGTCCTGGGGACCGGGAACACTGAAGCTTTCTTT
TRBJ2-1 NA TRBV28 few CASPSSAHQSSYNEQFF TGTGCCAGCCCTTCTTCGGCGCACCAGAGCTCCTACAATGAGCAGTTCTTC
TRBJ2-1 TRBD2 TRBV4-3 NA CASSLSGSRNEQFF TGCGCCAGCAGCCTTAGCGGGAGTAGGAATGAGCAGTTCTTC
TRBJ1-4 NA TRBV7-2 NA CASSPQPTTNEKPFF TGTGCCAGCAGCCCACAACCGACAACTAATGAAAAACCGTTTTTT
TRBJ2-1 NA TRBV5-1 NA CASSFSGTPHEQFF TGCGCCAGCAGCTTCTCCGGGACGCCACATGAGCAGTTCTTC
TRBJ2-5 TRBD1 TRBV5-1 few CASSPLTGGEGGTQYF TGCGCCAGCAGCCCGCTGACAGGGGGCGAAGGAGGGACCCAGTACTTC
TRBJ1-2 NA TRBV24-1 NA CATSDPYGGYTF TGTGCCACCAGTGATCCCTATGGTGGCTACACCTTC
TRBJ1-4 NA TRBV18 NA CASSPPQGRRTNEKLFF TGTGCCAGCTCACCACCCCAGGGGAGGAGAACTAATGAAAAACTGTTTTTT
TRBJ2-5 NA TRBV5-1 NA CASSAGRGKETQYF TGCGCCAGCAGCGCCGGTCGGGGGAAAGAGACCCAGTACTTC
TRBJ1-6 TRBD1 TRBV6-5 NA CASSSVRTGLRSPLHF TGTGCCAGCAGTTCCGTCAGGACAGGGCTGCGTTCACCCCTCCACTTT
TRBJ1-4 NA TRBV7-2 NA CASSQQGGIEKLFF TGTGCCAGCAGCCAACAGGGAGGCATTGAAAAACTGTTTTTT
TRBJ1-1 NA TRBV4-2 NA CASSQDGTVNTEAFF TGTGCCAGCAGCCAAGATGGAACAGTAAACACTGAAGCTTTCTTT
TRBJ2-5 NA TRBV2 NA CASSDGQVETQYF TGTGCCAGCAGTGACGGGCAGGTGGAGACCCAGTACTTC
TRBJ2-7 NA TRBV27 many CASSLFDRTYEQYF TGTGCCAGCAGTTTATTTGACCGAACCTACGAGCAGTACTTC
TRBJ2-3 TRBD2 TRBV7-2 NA CASSYQGGGGVDTQYF TGCGCCAGCAGCTACCAGGGGGGCGGGGGGGTAGATACGCAGTATTTT
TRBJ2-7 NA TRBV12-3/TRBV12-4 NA CASSLIGKGYEQYF TGTGCCAGCAGTTTAATAGGGAAGGGTTACGAACAGTACTTC
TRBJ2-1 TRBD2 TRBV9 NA CASSEGLAGVFNEQFF TGTGCCAGCAGCGAGGGACTAGCGGGAGTTTTCAATGAGCAGTTCTTC